This entry describes one TCR beta chain. The sample comes from a study of blood T cell repertoires in COVID-19. Study in general: Samples taken during acute and convalescent COVID-19 were collected in the United States, Italy and Spain. The cDNA or gDNA used as material had been derived from T cells, B-cell-depleted T cells, or PBMCs.

Patients in Seattle were enrolled during active infection, then followed longitudinally. In the study's own analysis: It was from reference gene primer amplification that nucleated cell counts were estimated. Assay used: immunoSEQ multiplex PCR; TCRdb lists only in-frame clones, some missing. Clone size and V and J calls were adopted from that table, with D and trimming inferred from the DNA. The sample shows about 120,000 clones, around 90% of them seen only once. Specimen: peripheral blood. This clonotype was sampled from a woman aged 55-69 years with COVID-19, enrolled during active disease.

For the CDR3, the DNA is TGTGCCAGCAGCCCCTTCGGGGTTGGGCAGCCCCAGCATTTT. Encoded protein: CASSPFGVGQPQHF. The gene calls are TRBV7-2 and TRBJ1-5; D is unresolved. Per germline, CDR1 SGHTA and CDR2 FQGNSA. The CDR3 runs to 14 residues. The V and J ends lost 5 bases and 7 bases respectively, with 15 bases between them.